This T cell receptor beta chain is drawn from a study of cytomegalovirus exposure and HLA in healthy donors. The CDR3 spans 15 residues. V lost 3 bases, J lost 4 bases, and 13 bases lay in between. The V gene's germline CDR1 is LNHNV and CDR2 YYDKDF (reference sequence). The PCR employed 60 Vbeta primers together with 13 Jbeta primers. Method: immunoSEQ multiplex PCR; TCRdb's copy keeps in-frame clones and lacks some. The table has 120,000 or so clones, approximately 83% seen once. Material for sequencing was PBMCs. This receptor was identified in a woman in her thirties or forties in good health and CMV-seropositive. The gene calls are TRBV15 and TRBJ1-5, with D possibly matching TRBD1 (5 bases). The CDR3 region is CATSRETDGNQPQHF. For the CDR3, the DNA is TGTGCCACCAGCAGGGAGACAGACGGGAATCAGCCCCAGCATTTT. The full variable domain, in which reference TRBV15 and TRBJ1-5 provide the parts outside the CDR3, is DAMVIQNPRYQVTQFGKPVTLSCSQTLNHNVMYWYQQKSSQAPKLLFHYYDKDFNNEADTPDNFQSRRPNTSFCFLDIRSPGLGDTAMYLCATSRETDGNQPQHFGDGTRLSIL.